This TCR beta chain was recovered during a study of Graves' ophthalmopathy and Graves' hyperthyroidism. About the research overall: There was a collection of peripheral blood at initial diagnosis, before any treatment.

The table lists this clonotype with many counts. Per the germline V gene, CDR1 is SQVTM and CDR2 is ANQGSEA. CDR3 size: 12 residues. V lost 4 bases and J lost 6, with 12 bases in between. Scientists amplified the TCR beta CDR3 regions from RNA transcripts. HTBI primers served in a first-round RT-PCR, which a second-round multiplex PCR followed. TCRdb re-derived calls from the multiplex PCR reads in MiXCR, one entry per CDR3 protein. The table shows hundreds of thousands of distinct CDR3 sequences, with roughly 20% occurring only once. Diagnoses were established from clinical symptoms, serum thyroxine, TRAb, thyroid ultrasound and orbital computed tomography.

Sequencing used peripheral blood. The source of this sequence is a woman aged 18-30 years with stable Graves' hyperthyroidism. Some clones in this sample may be carry-over from other donors' samples. V is TRBV29-1 and J is TRBJ1-2; a possible D gene is TRBD1 (6 bases). CDR3 region: CSVGSQGNGYTF. DNA for the CDR3: TGCAGCGTTGGAAGCCAGGGGAATGGCTACACCTTC.